The subject of this entry is one T cell receptor beta chain. Its antigen is unidentified. CDR3 length: 11 amino acids. Looked up from germline, CDR1 is SGHRS and CDR2 is YFSETQ. V was clipped by 2 bases and J by 3 bases, with 3 bases between them. These data belong to a study of cytomegalovirus exposure and HLA in healthy donors. The study, taken as a whole, reports: Roughly even sequencing depth across donors was the assumption behind the presence/absence analyses. Because they were indistinguishable, some V segments, including TRBV6-2 and TRBV6-3, were excluded. Per published reports, the classifier diagnosed cytomegalovirus status with high specificity and sensitivity.

The PCR was carried out with 60 Vbeta primers and 13 Jbeta primers. Here immunoSEQ multiplex PCR was the method, and the copy in TCRdb shows in-frame clones only, minus some. The sample yields more than 90,000 clones, about 79% seen once. The source is a woman aged 18-30 years in good health and CMV-seropositive. The sequencing sample was made of PBMCs. This chain uses TRBV5-1 with TRBJ2-7; no clear D. CDR3 region: CASSFGYEQYF. CDR3 nucleotides: TGCGCCAGCAGCTTCGGCTACGAGCAGTACTTC.